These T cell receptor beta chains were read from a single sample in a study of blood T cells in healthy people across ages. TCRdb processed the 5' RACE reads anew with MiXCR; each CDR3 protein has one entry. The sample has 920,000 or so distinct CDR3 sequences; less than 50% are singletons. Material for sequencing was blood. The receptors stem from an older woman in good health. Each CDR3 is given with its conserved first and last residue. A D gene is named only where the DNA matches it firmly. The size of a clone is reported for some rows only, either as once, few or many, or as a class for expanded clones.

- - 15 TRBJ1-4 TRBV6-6 CASSRQGSANEKLFF TGTGCCAGCAGTCGGCAGGGTTCGGCTAATGAAAAACTGTTTTTT
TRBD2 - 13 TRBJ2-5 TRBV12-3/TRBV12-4 CANSSGLAGGQYF TGTGCCAACAGTTCGGGACTAGCGGGAGGTCAGTACTTC
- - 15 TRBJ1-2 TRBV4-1 CASSPSQGLAYGYTF TGCGCCAGCAGCCCCTCCCAAGGGCTGGCCTATGGCTACACCTTC
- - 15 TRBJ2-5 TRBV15 CATSRDPGASETQYF TGTGCCACCAGCAGAGATCCGGGGGCGAGTGAGACCCAGTACTTC
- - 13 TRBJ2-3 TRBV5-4 CASSPTGADTQYF TGTGCCAGCAGCCCCACGGGGGCAGATACGCAGTATTTT
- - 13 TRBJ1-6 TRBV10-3 CAISNNRDSPLHF TGTGCCATCAGTAACAATCGGGATTCACCCCTCCACTTT
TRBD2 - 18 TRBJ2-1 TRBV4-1 CASSHRTSGRLSYNEQFF TGCGCCAGCAGCCACAGGACTAGCGGGAGGTTATCCTACAATGAGCAGTTCTTC
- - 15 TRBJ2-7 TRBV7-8 CASSLAGQGFYEQYF TGTGCCAGCAGCTTAGCGGGGCAGGGGTTCTACGAGCAGTACTTC
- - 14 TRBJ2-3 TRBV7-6 CASSLARERDTQYF TGTGCCAGCAGCTTAGCGAGGGAGAGGGATACGCAGTATTTT
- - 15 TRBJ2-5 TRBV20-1 CSARELTAEMRTQYF TGCAGTGCTAGAGAACTTACGGCGGAGATGCGGACCCAGTACTTC
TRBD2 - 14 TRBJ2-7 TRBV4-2 CASSRQRGYNEQYF TGTGCCAGCAGCCGCCAGCGGGGTTACAATGAGCAGTACTTC
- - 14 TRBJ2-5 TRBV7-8 CASSRGGTQETQYF TGTGCCAGCAGCCGTGGTGGTACTCAAGAGACCCAGTACTTC
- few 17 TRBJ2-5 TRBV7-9 CASSPEPGPYPQETQYF TGTGCCAGCAGCCCCGAACCGGGACCATACCCACAAGAGACCCAGTACTTC
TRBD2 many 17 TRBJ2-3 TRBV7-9 CASSFAGLAGAGDTQYF TGTGCCAGCAGCTTTGCAGGACTAGCGGGAGCAGGGGATACGCAGTATTTT
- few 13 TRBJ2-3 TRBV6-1 CASSEAKLNTQYF TGTGCCAGCAGTGAAGCGAAGTTAAATACGCAGTATTTT
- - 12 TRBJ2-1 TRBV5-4 CASSLPLGEQFF TGTGCCAGCAGCCTTCCTTTGGGTGAGCAGTTCTTC
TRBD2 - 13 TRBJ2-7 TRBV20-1 CSALAGGSYEQYF TGCAGTGCTTTAGCGGGAGGTTCCTACGAGCAGTACTTC